The next 19 T cell receptor beta chains were all read from a single sample in a study of PD-1 blockade in classical Hodgkin lymphoma. Time point here: cycle 4 day 1 (C4D1), after 5 to 7 weeks of nivolumab. Following autologous stem cell transplantation, relapse occurred in every patient, and exposure to brentuximab vedotin varied. Using immunoSEQ multiplex PCR, the repertoire was profiled, and TCRdb retains in-frame clones only, with some absent. The sample has approximately 20,000 clones, under 80% seen once. This specimen was peripheral blood mononuclear cells (PBMCs), taken before the fourth cycle of nivolumab. These receptors all stem from a human donor with classical Hodgkin lymphoma.

The chain is built from TRBV19 and TRBJ1-3; perhaps TRBD1 as D (5 bases). The germline V and J ends were trimmed by 5 bases and 0 bases, with 14 bases remaining between them. The germline V gene has CDR1 LNHDA and CDR2 SQIVND (reference sequence). CDR3 length: 16 residues. The CDR3 here is CASSGGVRRSGNTIYF. As DNA, the CDR3 is TGTGCCAGTAGTGGAGGGGTGCGACGCTCTGGAAACACCATATATTTT.

The chain couples TRBV19 to TRBJ1-6; 7 bases map to TRBD1. This CDR3 spans 15 amino acids. The germline V gene encodes CDR1 LNHDA and CDR2 SQIVND (reference sequence). The J segment lost 6 bases and the V segment lost 5 bases, leaving 7 bases of the junction unmatched. This CDR3 is CASSVTGALNSPLHF. CDR3 in DNA: TGTGCCAGTAGTGTCACAGGGGCCCTTAATTCACCCCTCCACTTT.

CDR3 in amino acids: CASSLGLDTGELFF. DNA for the CDR3: TGTGCCAGCAGCTTAGGACTAGACACCGGGGAGCTGTTTTTT. This chain links TRBV11-2 with TRBJ2-2; possibly TRBD2 for D (6 bases). This CDR3 region has 14 residues. The V end lost 1 base, the J end lost 3 bases, and 6 bases lay between the germline ends. The V gene's germline CDR1 is SGHAT and CDR2 FQNNGV.

The J gene is TRBJ1-2, the V gene TRBV6-5; the D is unclear. The length of the CDR3 is 13 residues. V was cut by 6 bases and J by 2 bases, with 10 bases left in between. CDR1 is MNHEY and CDR2 is SVGAGI in the germline V gene. CDR3: CASRGSSNYGYTF. Here the CDR3 DNA reads TGTGCCAGCAGAGGCTCCTCCAACTATGGCTACACCTTC.

A single count supports this clone. The chain employs TRBV28 and TRBJ2-7; D might be TRBD1 or TRBD2, each matching 5 bases. The CDR3 length is 14 residues. V gave up 1 base and J gave up 8 bases, with 15 bases separating them. Germline lookup yields CDR1 MDHEN and CDR2 SYDVKM. For the CDR3, the DNA is TGTGCCAGCAGTTTATCACTCTCCGGGGCCAAGCAGTACTTC. This encodes CASSLSLSGAKQYF.

The rearrangement uses TRBV6-6 and TRBJ1-6; 7 bases line up with TRBD1. Germline V gene lookup returns CDR1 MNHNY and CDR2 SVGAGI (reference sequence). The CDR3 runs to 15 residues. Trimming removed 8 bases from V and 8 bases from J; junction bases left unmatched: 12. The CDR3, as DNA: TGTGCCAGCGGGGCACAGGGAGGGGGCCATTCACCCCTCCACTTT. It encodes CASGAQGGGHSPLHF.

This sequence joins TRBV29-1 and TRBJ2-1, with D perhaps given as TRBD1 or TRBD2 (5 bases each). The germline V and J ends were trimmed by 7 bases and 5 bases, with 12 bases remaining between them. The germline V gene has CDR1 SQVTM and CDR2 ANQGSEA. CDR3 length: 12 amino acids. The CDR3 loop is CSGRVGDNEQFF. DNA for the CDR3: TGCAGCGGGCGGGTGGGGGACAATGAGCAGTTCTTC.

This clone was detected a few times. The CDR3 protein is CASLKGSPYNEQFF. CDR3 DNA: TGTGCCAGCCTTAAGGGATCACCCTACAATGAGCAGTTCTTC. The gene calls are TRBV28 and TRBJ2-1; D call uncertain. The CDR3 is 14 amino acids. The germline V and J ends were trimmed by 8 bases and 2 bases, with 13 bases remaining between them. Germline V gene lookup returns CDR1 MDHEN and CDR2 SYDVKM.

This clone was picked up a small number of times. V and J are TRBV20-1 and TRBJ1-1; D uncertain. V shed 3 bases and J shed 6 bases, with 8 bases lying between them. Germline V gene sequence: CDR1 DFQATT, CDR2 SNEGSKA (reference sequence). The CDR3 runs to 11 residues. CDR3: CSASNLAEAFF. The CDR3 DNA follows: TGCAGTGCTAGTAATTTGGCTGAAGCTTTCTTT.

By share of the sample, this clone is medium-sized. This sequence joins TRBV27 and TRBJ2-1, with TRBD2 matching 8 bases. The germline gives CDR1 MNHEY, CDR2 SMNVEV (reference sequence). V lost 3 bases to trimming and J lost 2 bases; unmatched junction nucleotides: 9. This CDR3 comprises 17 residues. The CDR3 DNA is TGTGCCAGCAGTTTGGCCGGGACTAGTCACCCCTACAATGAGCAGTTCTTC. Encoded protein: CASSLAGTSHPYNEQFF.

The V gene is TRBV19, the J gene TRBJ2-2; the match to TRBD1 covers 7 bases. CDR1 is LNHDA and CDR2 is SQIVND in the germline V gene (reference sequence). The junction had 2 bases not matched to a gene; V was cut back by 1 base and J by 0 bases. The CDR3 covers 16 residues. The CDR3: CASSIAGQPNTGELFF. CDR3 DNA sequence: TGTGCCAGTAGTATAGCGGGACAGCCGAACACCGGGGAGCTGTTTTTT.

The rearrangement uses TRBV30 and TRBJ2-1; 13 bases align to TRBD2. The CDR3 consists of 15 residues. Trimming took 0 bases from V and 8 from J; bases not matched to a gene: 4. Germline V gene lookup returns CDR1 GTSNPN and CDR2 SVGIG (reference sequence). DNA of the CDR3: TGTGCCTGGAGTGTACTAGCGGGAGGGTTCGATGAGCAGTTCTTC. Its protein product is CAWSVLAGGFDEQFF.

This clone was counted a single time. The J gene is TRBJ1-6, the V gene TRBV19; D gene ambiguous. Deletions cut 3 bases from V and 3 bases from J, with 6 bases between. The germline V gene encodes CDR1 LNHDA and CDR2 SQIVND (reference sequence). CDR3 length: 14 residues. The CDR3 DNA sequence: TGTGCCAGTAGTATGGGGATCTATAATTCACCCCTCCACTTT. It is translated as CASSMGIYNSPLHF.

This clone was seen only a few times. The chain employs TRBV4-3 and TRBJ1-1; D is undetermined. Germline assignment: CDR1 LGHNA and CDR2 YSLEER. The CDR3 spans 13 residues. Trimming shortened V by 0 bases and J by 5 bases, and 7 bases separated the two germline ends. CDR3 residues: CASSQDRSTEAFF. The CDR3, as DNA: TGCGCCAGCAGCCAAGATAGGTCTACTGAAGCTTTCTTT.

V usage is TRBV14 and J usage is TRBJ1-6, with D unclear. This CDR3 has 11 amino acids. Germline values: CDR1 SGHDN, CDR2 FVKESK. Trimming removed 3 bases at V and 6 bases at J, with 0 bases between. CDR3 nucleotides: TGTGCCAGCAGCCATAATTCACCCCTCCACTTT. Protein: CASSHNSPLHF.

J is TRBJ2-1 and V is TRBV7-2, with TRBD1 matching over 8 bases. The J segment lost 6 bases and the V segment lost 4 bases, leaving 8 bases of the junction unmatched. The CDR3 has 15 amino acids. CDR1 SGHTA and CDR2 FQGNSA come from the germline V gene. The CDR3 loop is CASSSPGQGFNEQFF. The CDR3 DNA reads as TGTGCCAGCAGCTCCCCCGGACAGGGATTCAATGAGCAGTTCTTC.

The chain couples TRBV19 to TRBJ1-1; no clear D gene. Germline CDR1 is LNHDA and CDR2 is SQIVND (reference sequence). V was cut by 7 bases and J by 3 bases, with 18 bases left in between. The CDR3 extends over 15 amino acids. CDR3 sequence: CASTHLIKADTEAFF. The CDR3, as DNA: TGTGCCAGTACCCATCTGATTAAGGCGGACACTGAAGCTTTCTTT.

This clone was counted a single time. One base away lies a much larger clone, so this may be a sequencing read error. V gene TRBV5-8 combines with J gene TRBJ2-5, with D possibly called TRBD1 or TRBD2 (5 bases each). There are 13 residues in the CDR3. Germline lookup yields CDR1 SGHTS and CDR2 YDEGEE. The CDR3 nucleotides are TGCGCCAGCAGCCCGGGTGAGGGGCTGACCCAGTACTTC. This gives the protein CASSPGEGLTQYF.

This rearrangement joins TRBV10-3 to TRBJ2-6, with D possibly being TRBD1 (5 bases). The length of the CDR3 is 18 residues. V gave up 3 bases and J gave up 3 bases, with 18 bases separating them. Germline lookup yields CDR1 ENHRY and CDR2 SYGVKD. CDR3: CAISDPGYPNFGANVLTF. CDR3 nucleotides: TGTGCCATCAGTGATCCAGGGTACCCTAACTTTGGGGCCAACGTCCTGACTTTC.